The TCR beta chain under discussion was sequenced for a study of blood T cell repertoires in COVID-19. Using immunoSEQ multiplex PCR, the repertoire was profiled, and TCRdb retains in-frame clones only, with some absent. The sample holds more than 140,000 clones, around 81% seen once. The sample consisted of peripheral blood. The TCR was taken from a human donor in a cohort sampled during active COVID-19.

Here the CDR3 DNA reads TGTGCCAGCAGTACCCACCCCGGTGGCTACACCTTC. Translating gives CASSTHPGGYTF. The chain carries TRBV28 and TRBJ1-2; D is unclear. Germline V gives CDR1 MDHEN, CDR2 SYDVKM. V shed 5 bases and J shed 7 bases, with 11 bases lying between them. The CDR3 totals 12 residues.